This T cell receptor (beta chain) was documented in a study of neurological immune-mediated disorders (dated by TCRdb to between 2018 and 2021). Background on the whole study: Of the approximately 34 multiple sclerosis patients, about 31 had relapsing-remitting MS and 3 had secondary progressive MS. The 90 to 110 TCR-beta libraries covered PBMC samples along with longitudinal samples, technical triplicates, and paired sorted CD4+ and CD8+ T-cell subsets. Using UMI-based sequencing, the study compared peripheral blood TCR-beta repertoires from patients with HTLV-I-associated myelopathy (HAM/TSP), patients with multiple sclerosis, and healthy controls. The cohort included approximately 68 subjects: 14 with HAM/TSP, about 35 with multiple sclerosis, and some 20 healthy controls. What the authors observed across the whole study: No identical CDR3 amino acid sequences were shared among expanded clones across subjects, suggesting private TCR-beta repertoires in all groups. No association of the MS cluster with clinical or MRI features was observed, and the need for larger cohorts was stated by the authors. TCR clonal expansion was highest in HAM/TSP patients and lowest in MS patients, with MS patients falling below even healthy controls. Repertoires from 18 of 34 MS patients were grouped by phylogenetic analysis into a cluster of related CDR3 sequences, suggesting a possible repertoire-level signature.

From the cysteine up to the phenylalanine, the CDR3 has a length of 15 residues. Only the CDR3 region is kept as DNA, spanning 45 bases read in frame from base 1. Taken from the germline V gene (reference sequence), the CDR1 and CDR2 loops are SEHNR and FQNEAQ. V is reduced by 2 bases and J by 5 bases, leaving a spacing of 13 bases between them. Unsorted PBMC libraries were generated from 2 million PBMCs stored in RNAlater at -80 °C until RNA extraction. Multiple sclerosis patients were enrolled in a US clinical protocol evaluating disease progression by magnetic resonance imaging. Peripheral blood was subjected to Ficoll-Hypaque density gradient centrifugation to isolate PBMCs, which were then cryopreserved in liquid nitrogen. This clonotype was recorded many times. Which antigen it targets is not known. The record has no base qualities; no much larger clone is one base away. To synthesize cDNA, template-switch 5'RACE was performed with a primer carrying a 10-nucleotide random unique molecular identifier so that each TCR transcript was tagged. Every sequencing run covered 15-18 subjects and yielded more than 200 million TCR-beta sequences. The RNeasy kit was used to extract total RNA. The KAPA Real-time Library Amplification kit was used to amplify TCR-beta VDJ regions with primers for the TCR constant region and the 5'RACE anchor. Sample indexes and Illumina adaptors were added in a first PCR, and a second PCR then increased library yield. After Ampure bead purification, the TCR product of roughly 650 bp was size-selected on a 2% E-gel SizeSelection system. Before pooling, library quality was checked on a Bioanalyzer, concentration was measured with Qubit, and libraries were quantified with the Kapa Library Quantification kit. An Illumina HiSeq 2500 was used to sequence the libraries paired-end at 2 x 150 bp. To increase sequence diversity, about 23-30% phiX was spiked into each library pool. As for the original processing: The UMI-based MiGEC pipeline processed quality-filtered reads and removed over 85% of raw TCR sequences during error correction. VDJ genes were aligned to IMGT germline references, and each clonotype was defined by a unique CDR3 amino acid sequence together with V-J genes. VDJtools evaluated clonal expansion, Shannon diversity and CDR3 relatedness (CalcPairwiseDistances, ClusterSamples); CLCbio workbench built phylogenetic trees. Clones with at least 8 unique UMIs were defined as expanded, with this threshold being based on coefficient-of-variation modelling across technical triplicates. The public sequencing data were trimmed at Q25 with fastp and processed into clonotypes with MiXCR by TCRdb, which kept only in-frame beta chains. Rows with a matching CDR3 protein are joined into one entry that keeps the most common DNA and genes. Clone size and V and J calls follow TCRdb, not the original study. The sample contains 65,000 to 85,000 distinct CDR3 sequences, 3% to 4% of them found a single time. More than 4% of the sample is held by the ten biggest clonotypes.

This sequence originates from a woman aged 45-65 years with multiple sclerosis. Input material: PBMCs. The sequence joins TRBV7-9 to TRBJ2-1; tentative D gene TRBD2, with 6 bases matching. The DNA is TGTGCCAGCAGCTTACGCGGGGTGGGAAACAATGAGCAGTTCTTC. It is translated as CASSLRGVGNNEQFF.